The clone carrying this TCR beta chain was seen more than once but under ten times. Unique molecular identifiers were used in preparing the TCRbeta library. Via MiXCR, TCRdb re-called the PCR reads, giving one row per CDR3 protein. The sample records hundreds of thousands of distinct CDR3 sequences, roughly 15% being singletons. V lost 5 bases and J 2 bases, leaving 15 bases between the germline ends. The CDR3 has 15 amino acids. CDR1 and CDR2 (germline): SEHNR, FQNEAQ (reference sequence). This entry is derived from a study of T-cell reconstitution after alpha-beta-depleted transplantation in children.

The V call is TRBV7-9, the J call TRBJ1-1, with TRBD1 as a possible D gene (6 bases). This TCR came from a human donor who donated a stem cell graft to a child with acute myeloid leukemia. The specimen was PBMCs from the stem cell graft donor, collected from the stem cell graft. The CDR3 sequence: CASSPRTVVNTEAFF. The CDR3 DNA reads TGTGCCAGCAGCCCTCGGACAGTAGTAAACACTGAAGCTTTCTTT.